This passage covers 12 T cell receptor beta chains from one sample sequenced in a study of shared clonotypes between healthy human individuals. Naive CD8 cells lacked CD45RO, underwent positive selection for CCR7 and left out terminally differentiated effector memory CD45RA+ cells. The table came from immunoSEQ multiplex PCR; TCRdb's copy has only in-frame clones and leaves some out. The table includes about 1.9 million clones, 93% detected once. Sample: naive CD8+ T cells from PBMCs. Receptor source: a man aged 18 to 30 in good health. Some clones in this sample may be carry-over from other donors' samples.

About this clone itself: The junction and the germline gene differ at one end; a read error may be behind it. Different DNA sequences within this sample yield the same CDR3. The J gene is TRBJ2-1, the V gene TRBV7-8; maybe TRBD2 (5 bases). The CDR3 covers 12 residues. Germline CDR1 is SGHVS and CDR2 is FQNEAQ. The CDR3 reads CASSLASNEQFF. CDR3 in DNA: TGTGCCAGCAGCCTAGCTTCCAATGAGCAGTTCTTC.

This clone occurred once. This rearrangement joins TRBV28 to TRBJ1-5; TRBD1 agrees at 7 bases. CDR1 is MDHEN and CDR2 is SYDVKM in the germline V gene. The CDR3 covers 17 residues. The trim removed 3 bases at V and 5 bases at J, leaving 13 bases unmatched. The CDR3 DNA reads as TGTGCCAGCAGTTTGATTACCGGACAGGCAATACATCAGCCCCAGCATTTT. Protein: CASSLITGQAIHQPQHF.

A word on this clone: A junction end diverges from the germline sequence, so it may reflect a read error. The CDR3 DNA follows: TGTGCCATCAGTGAGTCCCCCCCTGCTGATACTAACCATGGCTACACCTTC. Residues: CAISESPPADTNHGYTF. This chain links TRBV10-3 with TRBJ1-2; D is uncertain. The CDR3 loop spans 17 amino acids. Looked up from germline, CDR1 is ENHRY and CDR2 is SYGVKD.

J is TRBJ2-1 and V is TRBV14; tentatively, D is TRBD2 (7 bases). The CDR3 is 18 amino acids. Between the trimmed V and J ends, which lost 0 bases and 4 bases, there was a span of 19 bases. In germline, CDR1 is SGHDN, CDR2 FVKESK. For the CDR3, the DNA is TGTGCCAGCAGCCAAGACGGGGGCGGGAGAGGGGTTTACAATGAGCAGTTCTTC. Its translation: CASSQDGGGRGVYNEQFF.

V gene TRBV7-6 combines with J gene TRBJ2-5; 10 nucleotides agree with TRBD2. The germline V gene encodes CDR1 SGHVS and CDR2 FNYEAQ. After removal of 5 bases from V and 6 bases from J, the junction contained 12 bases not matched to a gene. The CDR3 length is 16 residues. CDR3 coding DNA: TGTGCCAGCAGCCCTGAGCGGGAGGGAGTTATGCAGACCCAGTACTTC. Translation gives CASSPEREGVMQTQYF. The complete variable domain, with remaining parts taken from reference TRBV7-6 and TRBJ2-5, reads GAGVSQSPRYKVTKRGQDVALRCDPISGHVSLYWYRQALGQGPEFLTYFNYEAQQDKSGLPNDRFSAERPEGSISTLTIQRTEQRDSAMYRCASSPEREGVMQTQYFGPGTRLLVL.

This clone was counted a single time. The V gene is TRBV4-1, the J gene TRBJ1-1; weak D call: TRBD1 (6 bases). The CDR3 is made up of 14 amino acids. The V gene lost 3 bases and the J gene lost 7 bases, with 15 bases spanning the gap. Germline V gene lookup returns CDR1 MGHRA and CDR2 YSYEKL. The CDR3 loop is CASSQKIQGSEAFF. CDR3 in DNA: TGCGCCAGCAGCCAGAAAATACAGGGAAGTGAAGCTTTCTTT.

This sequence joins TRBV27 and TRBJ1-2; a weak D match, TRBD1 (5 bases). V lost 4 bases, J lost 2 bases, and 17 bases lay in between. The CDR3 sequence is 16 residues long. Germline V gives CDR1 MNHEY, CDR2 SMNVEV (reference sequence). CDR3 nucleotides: TGTGCCAGCAGTTCCCTAAACATAGGGGCGAACTATGGCTACACCTTC. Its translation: CASSSLNIGANYGYTF.

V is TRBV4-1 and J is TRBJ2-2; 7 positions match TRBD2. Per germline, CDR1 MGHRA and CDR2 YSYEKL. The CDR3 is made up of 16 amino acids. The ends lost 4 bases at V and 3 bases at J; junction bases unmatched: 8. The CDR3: CASSPGPAGDTGELFF. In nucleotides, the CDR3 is TGCGCCAGCAGCCCGGGGCCCGCGGGAGACACCGGGGAGCTGTTTTTT.

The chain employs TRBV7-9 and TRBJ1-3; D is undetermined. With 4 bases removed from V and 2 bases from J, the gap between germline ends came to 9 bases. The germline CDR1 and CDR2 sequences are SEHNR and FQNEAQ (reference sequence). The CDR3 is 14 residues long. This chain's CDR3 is CASSSAGTGNTIYF. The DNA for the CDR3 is TGTGCCAGCAGCTCGGCGGGGACTGGAAACACCATATATTTT.

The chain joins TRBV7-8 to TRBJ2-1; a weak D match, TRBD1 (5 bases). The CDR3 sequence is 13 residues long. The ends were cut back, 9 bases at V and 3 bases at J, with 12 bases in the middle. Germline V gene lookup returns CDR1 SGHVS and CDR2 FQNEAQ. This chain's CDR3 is CASTKTVYNEQFF. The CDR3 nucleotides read TGTGCCAGTACAAAGACAGTCTACAATGAGCAGTTCTTC.

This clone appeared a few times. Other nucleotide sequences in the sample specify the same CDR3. Here the CDR3 DNA reads TGTGCCAGCAGCCCAAGACAGGGCAACACTGAAGCTTTCTTT. Protein product: CASSPRQGNTEAFF. The chain uses TRBV7-9 and TRBJ1-1; 7 nucleotides match TRBD1. The CDR3 has 14 residues. V was clipped by 5 bases and J by 2 bases; unmatched bases: 5. Germline V gives CDR1 SEHNR, CDR2 FQNEAQ (reference sequence).

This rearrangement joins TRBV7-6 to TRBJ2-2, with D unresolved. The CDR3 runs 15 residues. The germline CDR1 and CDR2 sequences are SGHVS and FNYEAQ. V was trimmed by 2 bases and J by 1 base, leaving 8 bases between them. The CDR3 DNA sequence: TGTGCCAGCAGCTTACCTGAAGTGAACACCGGGGAGCTGTTTTTT. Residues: CASSLPEVNTGELFF.